The TCR beta chain described here comes from a study of T cell repertoires in breast cancer. Unpaired genes were suppressed by blocking oligonucleotides during a second nested PCR. TCRdb reanalysed the emulsion pairing reads using MiXCR and keeps one entry per CDR3 protein. Among around 43,000 distinct CDR3 sequences listed, under 60% were seen once. Paired alpha-beta TCRs of CD8+ T cells were analyzed by expanded emulsion RT-PCR. The sample consisted of CD8+ T cells. The TCR originated in a pool of human donors with breast cancer or a healthy control (not recorded which).

The CDR3 DNA sequence: TGTGCCAGCGGCCTATCGGGATTTAAAAAACTGTTTTTT. It is translated as CASGLSGFKKLFF. This chain uses TRBV28 with TRBJ1-4; no clear D. The CDR3 is 13 amino acids. Germline lookup yields CDR1 MDHEN and CDR2 SYDVKM. Trimming removed 8 bases at V and 9 bases at J, with 16 bases between.